A single sample gave rise to the 15 T cell receptor beta chains below, sequenced in a study of blood T cell repertoires in COVID-19. Produced via immunoSEQ multiplex PCR; TCRdb's table is partial and in-frame only. Here the sample spans 90,000 to 130,000 clones, about nine tenths being singletons. Sequencing used peripheral blood. These TCRs come from a human donor in a cohort sampled during active COVID-19.

The rearrangement joins TRBV3-1 (or the pseudogene TRBV3-2) to TRBJ1-1; D unresolved. The V end was cut by 4 bases, the J end by 0 bases, with 15 bases between. CDR1 LGHDT and CDR2 YNNKEL come from the germline V gene (reference sequence). The CDR3 covers 16 residues. The CDR3 protein is CASSPDPWTMNTEAFF. As DNA, the CDR3 is TGTGCCAGCAGCCCTGACCCGTGGACTATGAACACTGAAGCTTTCTTT.

This rearrangement joins TRBV7-8 to TRBJ2-7; TRBD1 aligns across 7 bases. The CDR3 extends over 16 amino acids. Germline CDR1 and CDR2: SGHVS and FQNEAQ. The J segment lost 2 bases and the V segment lost 0 bases, leaving 7 bases of the junction unmatched. CDR3 sequence: CASSLAMWDSTYEQYF. For the CDR3, the DNA is TGTGCCAGCAGCTTAGCGATGTGGGACAGCACCTACGAGCAGTACTTC.

The chain combines TRBV25-1 with TRBJ1-2, with TRBD1 matching over 10 bases. Germline V lookup: CDR1 MGHDK, CDR2 SYGVNS. V lost 6 bases and J lost 6; bases outside the gene matches: 10. This CDR3 comprises 15 residues. CDR3 protein: CASSGGQGNSDGYTF. The CDR3 DNA is TGTGCCAGCAGCGGGGGACAGGGGAATTCGGATGGCTACACCTTC.

The CDR3 nucleotides read TGTGCCATCAGTGCGACAGTCGGGGGGCTTTCTCAGGACGAGCAGTACTTC. Translated: CAISATVGGLSQDEQYF. This chain joins TRBV10-3 and TRBJ2-7; D is possibly TRBD2 (7 bases). The V end lost 4 bases, the J end lost 5 bases, and 24 bases lay between the germline ends. Germline assignment: CDR1 ENHRY and CDR2 SYGVKD. The CDR3 has 17 residues.

The V and J genes are TRBV30 and TRBJ1-2; 10 bases agree with TRBD1. The CDR3 covers 13 residues. Germline CDR1 is GTSNPN and CDR2 is SVGIG (reference sequence). Trimming at V came to 3 bases and at J to 9 bases, leaving 7 bases not matched to a gene. The CDR3 reads CAWSVEGQGRYTF. CDR3 nucleotide sequence: TGTGCCTGGAGCGTTGAGGGACAGGGGCGCTACACCTTC.

V is TRBV2 and J is TRBJ2-6; 9 nucleotides match TRBD1. Trimming at V came to 5 bases and at J to 0 bases, leaving 2 bases not matched to a gene. Per germline, CDR1 SNHLY and CDR2 FYNNEI. The CDR3 is 16 residues long. CDR3: CASSWDRDSGANVLTF. The CDR3 nucleotides are TGTGCCAGCAGTTGGGACAGGGACTCTGGGGCCAACGTCCTGACTTTC. Variable domain in full (rest from reference TRBV2 and TRBJ2-6): EPEVTQTPSHQVTQMGQEVILRCVPISNHLYFYWYRQILGQKVEFLVSFYNNEISEKSEIFDDQFSVERPDGSNFTLKIRSTKLEDSAMYFCASSWDRDSGANVLTFGAGSRLTVL.

This clone has more than one count but fewer than ten. The chain is built from TRBV7-3 and TRBJ2-1, with TRBD2 matching 12 bases. From germline, CDR1 is SGHTA and CDR2 FQGTGA. CDR3 length: 15 residues. V shed 5 bases, J shed 7 bases, and the junction held 6 bases outside the gene matches. CDR3 residues: CASSPTSGGWNEQFF. The CDR3 DNA follows: TGTGCCAGCAGCCCGACTAGCGGGGGTTGGAATGAGCAGTTCTTC.

The chain links TRBV18 to TRBJ2-7; 9 bases align to TRBD2. V trimming: 3 bases; J trimming: 4 bases; junction bases outside the gene matches: 4. The CDR3 totals 14 residues. CDR1 KGHSH and CDR2 LQKENI come from the germline V gene. The CDR3 nucleotides are TGTGCCAGCTCACCGCCTAGCGGGATATACGAGCAGTACTTC. Protein sequence: CASSPPSGIYEQYF. The variable domain in full, completed from reference TRBV18 and TRBJ2-7, reads NAGVMQNPRHLVRRRGQEARLRCSPMKGHSHVYWYRQLPEEGLKFMVYLQKENIIDESGMPKERFSAEFPKEGPSILRIQQVVRGDSAAYFCASSPPSGIYEQYFGPGTRLTVT.

The rearrangement links TRBV18 to TRBJ2-5, with 7 nucleotides matching TRBD1. This CDR3 region has 13 residues. Germline CDR1 KGHSH, CDR2 LQKENI. V was clipped by 6 bases and J by 5 bases; unmatched bases: 6. The CDR3 region has the DNA TGTGCCAGCTCGACAGGGTCAGGGGAGACCCAGTACTTC. As protein: CASSTGSGETQYF.

This clone was counted only a few times. The chain is built from TRBV4-1 and TRBJ1-5; D might be TRBD1 (5 bases). With 3 bases removed from V and 3 bases from J, the gap between germline ends came to 18 bases. The CDR3 loop spans 17 amino acids. Germline values: CDR1 MGHRA, CDR2 YSYEKL. For the CDR3, the DNA is TGCGCCAGCAGCCATGATCGCACGGGCAGGGCCAATCAGCCCCAGCATTTT. Protein product: CASSHDRTGRANQPQHF.

The chain carries TRBV5-1 and TRBJ2-7; 7 positions agree with TRBD2. Germline V gives CDR1 SGHRS, CDR2 YFSETQ. This CDR3 has 15 amino acids. Trimming cost V 7 bases and J 6 bases; bases outside gene matches: 16. The CDR3 reads CASAMSGDGAGEQYF. The DNA of the CDR3 is TGCGCCAGCGCGATGAGCGGGGACGGAGCCGGCGAGCAGTACTTC.

This clone was picked up a small number of times. The chain links TRBV7-2 to TRBJ2-3, with D tentatively TRBD2 (5 bases). The CDR3 has 13 amino acids. Germline V gene data show CDR1 as SGHTA and CDR2 as FQGNSA. The CDR3 sequence: CGSSGGLTDTQYF. CDR3 DNA sequence: TGTGGATCTTCGGGCGGGCTGACAGATACGCAGTATTTT.

The chain links TRBV6-5 to TRBJ1-1; 8 bases line up with TRBD1. The germline V gene has CDR1 MNHEY and CDR2 SVGAGI. J lost 3 bases, V lost 8 bases, and 8 bases had no gene match. This CDR3 has 14 residues. The CDR3 DNA is TGTGCCAGCGGCGGACAGGGCTTGCACACTGAAGCTTTCTTT. It specifies CASGGQGLHTEAFF.

The chain carries TRBV5-6 and TRBJ1-2; weak D call: TRBD1 (6 bases). CDR1 and CDR2 (germline): SGHDT, YYEEEE. With 3 bases removed from V and 0 bases from J, the gap between germline ends came to 15 bases. The CDR3 runs 16 residues. The CDR3 coding sequence is TGTGCCAGCAGCTCTCAGGGGCCCTATTCTAACTATGGCTACACCTTC. Encoded protein: CASSSQGPYSNYGYTF.

The V and J genes are TRBV12-5 and TRBJ1-2; D not certain. The germline CDR1 and CDR2 sequences are LGHNT and FRNRAP. V was clipped by 4 bases and J by 5 bases, with 11 bases between them. This CDR3 is 13 amino acids long. The CDR3: CASGSDLQYGYTF. DNA of the CDR3: TGTGCTAGTGGTTCGGACTTACAATATGGCTACACCTTC.